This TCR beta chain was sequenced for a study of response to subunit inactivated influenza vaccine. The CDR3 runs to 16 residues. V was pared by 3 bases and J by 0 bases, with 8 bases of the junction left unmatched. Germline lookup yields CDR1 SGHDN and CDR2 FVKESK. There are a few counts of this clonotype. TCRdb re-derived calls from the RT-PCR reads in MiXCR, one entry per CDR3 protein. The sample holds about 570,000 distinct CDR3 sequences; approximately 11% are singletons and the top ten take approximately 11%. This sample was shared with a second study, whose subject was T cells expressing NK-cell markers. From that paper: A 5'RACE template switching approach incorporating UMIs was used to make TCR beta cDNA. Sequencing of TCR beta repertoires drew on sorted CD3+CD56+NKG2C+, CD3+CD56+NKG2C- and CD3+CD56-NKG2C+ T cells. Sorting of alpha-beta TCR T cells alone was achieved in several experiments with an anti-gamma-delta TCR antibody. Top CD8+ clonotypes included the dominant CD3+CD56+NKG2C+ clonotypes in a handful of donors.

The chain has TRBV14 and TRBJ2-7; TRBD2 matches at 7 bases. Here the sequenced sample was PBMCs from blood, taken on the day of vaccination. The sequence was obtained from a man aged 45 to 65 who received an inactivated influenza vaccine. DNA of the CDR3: TGTGCCAGCAGCCAGGGACTACCTGGGGGCTCCTACGAGCAGTACTTC. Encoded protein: CASSQGLPGGSYEQYF.